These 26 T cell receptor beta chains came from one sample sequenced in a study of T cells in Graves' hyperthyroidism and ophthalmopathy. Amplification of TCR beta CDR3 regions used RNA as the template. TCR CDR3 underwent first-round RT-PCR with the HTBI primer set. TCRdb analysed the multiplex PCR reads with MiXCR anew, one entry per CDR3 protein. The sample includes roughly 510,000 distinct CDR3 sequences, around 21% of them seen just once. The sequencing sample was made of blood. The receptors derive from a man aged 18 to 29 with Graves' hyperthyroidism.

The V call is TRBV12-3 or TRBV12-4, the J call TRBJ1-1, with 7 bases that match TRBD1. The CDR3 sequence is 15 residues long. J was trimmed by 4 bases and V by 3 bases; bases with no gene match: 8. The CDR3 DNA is TGTGCCAGCAGTTTCTCCTGGACAGGATTCACTGAAGCTTTCTTT. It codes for CASSFSWTGFTEAFF.

DNA for the CDR3: TGTGCCACCAGCAGAGAGGTCCCGGGCACCGGGGAGCTGTTTTTT. Protein sequence: CATSREVPGTGELFF. The chain combines TRBV15 with TRBJ2-2; D is unclear. Per germline, CDR1 LNHNV and CDR2 YYDKDF (reference sequence). The V end lost 0 bases, the J end lost 4 bases, and 9 bases lay between the germline ends. The CDR3 is 15 residues long.

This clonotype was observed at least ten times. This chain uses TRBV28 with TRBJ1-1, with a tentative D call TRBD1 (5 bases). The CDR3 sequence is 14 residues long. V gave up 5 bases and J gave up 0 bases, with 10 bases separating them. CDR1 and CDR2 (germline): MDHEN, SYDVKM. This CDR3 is CASSRPGLNTEAFF. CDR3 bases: TGTGCCAGCAGTAGGCCAGGGCTGAACACTGAAGCTTTCTTT. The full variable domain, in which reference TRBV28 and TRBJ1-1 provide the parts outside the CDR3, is DVKVTQSSRYLVKRTGEKVFLECVQDMDHENMFWYRQDPGLGLRLIYFSYDVKMKEKGDIPEGYSVSREKKERFSLILESASTNQTSMYLCASSRPGLNTEAFFGQGTRLTVV.

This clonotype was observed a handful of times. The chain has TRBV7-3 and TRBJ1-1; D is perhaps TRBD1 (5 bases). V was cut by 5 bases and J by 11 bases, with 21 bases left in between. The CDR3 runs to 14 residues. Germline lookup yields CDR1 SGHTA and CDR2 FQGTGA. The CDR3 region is CASSANPGALDAFF. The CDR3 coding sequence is TGTGCCAGCAGCGCCAACCCCGGGGCCTTGGATGCTTTCTTT. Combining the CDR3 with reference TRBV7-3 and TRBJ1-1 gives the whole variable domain GAGVSQTPSNKVTEKGKYVELRCDPISGHTALYWYRQSLGQGPEFLIYFQGTGAADDSGLPNDRFFAVRPEGSVSTLKIQRTERGDSAVYLCASSANPGALDAFFGQGTRLTVV.

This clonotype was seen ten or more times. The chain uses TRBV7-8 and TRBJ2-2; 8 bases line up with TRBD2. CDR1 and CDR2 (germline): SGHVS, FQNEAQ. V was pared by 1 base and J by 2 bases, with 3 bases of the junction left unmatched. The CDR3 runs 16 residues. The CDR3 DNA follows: TGTGCCAGCAGCTTAGGACGGGGGGGTAACACCGGGGAGCTGTTTTTT. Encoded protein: CASSLGRGGNTGELFF.

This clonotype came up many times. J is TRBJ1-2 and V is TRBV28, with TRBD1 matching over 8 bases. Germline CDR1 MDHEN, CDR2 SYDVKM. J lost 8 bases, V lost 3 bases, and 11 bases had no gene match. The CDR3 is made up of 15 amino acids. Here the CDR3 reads CASSFLYTGGNGYTF. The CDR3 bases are TGTGCCAGCAGTTTCCTATACACAGGGGGTAACGGCTACACCTTC.

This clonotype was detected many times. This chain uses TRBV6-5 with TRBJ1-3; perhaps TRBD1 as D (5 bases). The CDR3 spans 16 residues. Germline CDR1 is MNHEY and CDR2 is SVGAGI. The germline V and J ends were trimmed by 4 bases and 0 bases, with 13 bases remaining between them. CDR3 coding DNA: TGTGCCAGCAGTTCCATCCGGGACGACTCTGGAAACACCATATATTTT. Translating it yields CASSSIRDDSGNTIYF.

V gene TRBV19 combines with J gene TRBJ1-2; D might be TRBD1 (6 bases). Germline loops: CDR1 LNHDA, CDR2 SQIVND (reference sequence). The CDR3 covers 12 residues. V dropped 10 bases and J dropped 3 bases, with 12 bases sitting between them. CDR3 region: CATAGDYYGYTF. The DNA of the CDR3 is TGTGCCACCGCAGGGGATTACTATGGCTACACCTTC.

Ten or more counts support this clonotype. The CDR3 region is CATSRDPGLADSYEQYF. Written as DNA, the CDR3 is TGTGCCACCAGCAGGGACCCGGGACTAGCGGACTCCTACGAGCAGTACTTC. The chain couples TRBV15 to TRBJ2-7; TRBD2 aligns across 11 bases. With 3 bases clipped from V and 0 bases from J, the junction kept 7 bases outside the gene matches. The V gene's germline CDR1 is LNHNV and CDR2 YYDKDF (reference sequence). The CDR3 covers 17 residues.

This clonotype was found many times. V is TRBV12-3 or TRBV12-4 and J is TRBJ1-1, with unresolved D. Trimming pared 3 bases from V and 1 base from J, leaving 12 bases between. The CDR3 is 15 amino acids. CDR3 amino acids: CASSLWIGENTEAFF. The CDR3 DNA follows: TGTGCCAGCAGTTTGTGGATCGGGGAGAACACTGAAGCTTTCTTT.

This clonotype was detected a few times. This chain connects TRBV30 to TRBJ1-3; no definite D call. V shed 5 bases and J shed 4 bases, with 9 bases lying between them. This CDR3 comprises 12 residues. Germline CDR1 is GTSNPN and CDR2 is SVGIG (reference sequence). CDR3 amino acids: CAWDTEGNTIYF. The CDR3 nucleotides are TGTGCCTGGGATACCGAGGGAAACACCATATATTTT.

The DNA of the CDR3 is TGTGCCAGCAGTGAAGTAGGCTACGAGCAGTACTTC. It is translated as CASSEVGYEQYF. This chain joins TRBV2 and TRBJ2-7, with unresolved D. CDR3 length equals 12 residues. Trimming cost V 1 base and J 3 bases, with 4 bases left between them. CDR1 is SNHLY, CDR2 FYNNEI, per germline.

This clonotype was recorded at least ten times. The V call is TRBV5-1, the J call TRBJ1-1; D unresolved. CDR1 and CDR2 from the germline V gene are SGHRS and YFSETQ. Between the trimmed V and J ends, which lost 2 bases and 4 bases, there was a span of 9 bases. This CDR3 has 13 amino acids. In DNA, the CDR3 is TGCGCCAGCAGCTTCGACACGGGCACTGAAGCTTTCTTT. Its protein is CASSFDTGTEAFF.

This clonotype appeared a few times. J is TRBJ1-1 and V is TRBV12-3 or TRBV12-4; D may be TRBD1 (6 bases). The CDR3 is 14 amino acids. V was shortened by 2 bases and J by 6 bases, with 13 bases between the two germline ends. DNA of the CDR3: TGTGCCAGCAGTTTAAAAGGGGGGGGACCTGAAGCTTTCTTT. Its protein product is CASSLKGGGPEAFF.

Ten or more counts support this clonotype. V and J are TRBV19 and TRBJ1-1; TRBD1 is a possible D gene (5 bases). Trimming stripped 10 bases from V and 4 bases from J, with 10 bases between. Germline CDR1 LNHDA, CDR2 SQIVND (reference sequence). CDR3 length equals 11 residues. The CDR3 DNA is TGTGCCATTTTCCAGGGCACTGAAGCTTTCTTT. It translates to CAIFQGTEAFF.

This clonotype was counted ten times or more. The CDR3 bases are TGTGCCAGTGTGCGGACAGGGGGCACTGAAGCTTTCTTT. Translating gives CASVRTGGTEAFF. This rearrangement joins TRBV2 to TRBJ1-1, with 10 bases aligning to TRBD1. Trimming at V came to 9 bases and at J to 4 bases, leaving 5 bases not matched to a gene. Germline CDR1 SNHLY, CDR2 FYNNEI. The CDR3 loop spans 13 amino acids. The complete variable domain, with remaining parts taken from reference TRBV2 and TRBJ1-1, reads EPEVTQTPSHQVTQMGQEVILRCVPISNHLYFYWYRQILGQKVEFLVSFYNNEISEKSEIFDDQFSVERPDGSNFTLKIRSTKLEDSAMYFCASVRTGGTEAFFGQGTRLTVV.

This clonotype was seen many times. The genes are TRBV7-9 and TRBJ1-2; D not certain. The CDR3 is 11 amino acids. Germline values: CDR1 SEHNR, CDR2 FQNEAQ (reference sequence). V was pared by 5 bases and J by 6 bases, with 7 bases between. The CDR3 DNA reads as TGTGCCAGCAGCCTAAGTAATGGCTACACCTTC. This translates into CASSLSNGYTF.

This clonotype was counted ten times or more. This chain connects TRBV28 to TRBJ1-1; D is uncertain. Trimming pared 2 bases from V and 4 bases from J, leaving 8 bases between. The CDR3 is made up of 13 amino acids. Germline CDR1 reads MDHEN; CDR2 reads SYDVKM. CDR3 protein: CASSLGQVTEAFF. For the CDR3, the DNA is TGTGCCAGCAGTTTAGGGCAGGTCACTGAAGCTTTCTTT.

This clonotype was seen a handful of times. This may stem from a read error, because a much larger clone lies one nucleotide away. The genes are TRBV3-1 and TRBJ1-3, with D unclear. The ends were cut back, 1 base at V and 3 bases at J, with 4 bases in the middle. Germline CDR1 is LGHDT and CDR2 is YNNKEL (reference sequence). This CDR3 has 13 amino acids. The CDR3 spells CASSQVGGNTIYF. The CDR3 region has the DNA TGTGCCAGCAGCCAAGTGGGTGGAAACACCATATATTTT. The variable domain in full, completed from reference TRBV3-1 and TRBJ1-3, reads DTAVSQTPKYLVTQMGNDKSIKCEQNLGHDTMYWYKQDSKKFLKIMFSYNNKELIINETVPNRFSPKSPDKAHLNLHINSLELGDSAVYFCASSQVGGNTIYFGEGSWLTVV.

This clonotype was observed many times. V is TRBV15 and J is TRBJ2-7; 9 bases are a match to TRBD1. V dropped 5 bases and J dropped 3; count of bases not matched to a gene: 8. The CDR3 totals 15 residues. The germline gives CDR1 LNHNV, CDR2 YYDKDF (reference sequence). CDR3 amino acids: CATSPSLGQGYEQYF. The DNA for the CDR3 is TGTGCCACCAGCCCCTCCTTGGGACAGGGCTACGAGCAGTACTTC.

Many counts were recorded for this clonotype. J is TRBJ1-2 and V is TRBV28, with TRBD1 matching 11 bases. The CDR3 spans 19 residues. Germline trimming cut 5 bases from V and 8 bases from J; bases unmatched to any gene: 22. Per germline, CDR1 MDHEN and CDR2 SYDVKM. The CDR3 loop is CASSADRGLPFRSMRGYTF. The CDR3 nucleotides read TGTGCCAGCAGTGCGGACAGGGGGCTCCCTTTTAGATCGATGAGGGGCTACACCTTC.

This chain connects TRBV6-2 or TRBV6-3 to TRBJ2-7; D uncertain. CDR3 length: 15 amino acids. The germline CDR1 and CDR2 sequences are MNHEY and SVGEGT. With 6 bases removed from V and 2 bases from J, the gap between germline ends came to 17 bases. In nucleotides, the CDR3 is TGTGCCAGCAGCAAAGGGATGGTCGGCGCCTACGAGCAGTACTTC. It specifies CASSKGMVGAYEQYF.

DNA for the CDR3: TGTGCCAGCAGCTTCTCTAGATCGTGGGAGACGGAAGTTGAGACCCAGTACTTC. This gives the protein CASSFSRSWETEVETQYF. This chain connects TRBV12-3 or TRBV12-4 to TRBJ2-5; D perhaps matches TRBD2 (5 bases). The CDR3 has 18 amino acids. V lost 6 bases to trimming and J lost 5 bases, with 28 bases between them.

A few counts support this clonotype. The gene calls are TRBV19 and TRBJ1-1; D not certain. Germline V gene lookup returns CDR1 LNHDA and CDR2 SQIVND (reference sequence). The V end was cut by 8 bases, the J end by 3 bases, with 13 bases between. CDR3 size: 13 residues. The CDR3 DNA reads TGTGCCAGTCGAGCCGGAGGTTACACTGAAGCTTTCTTT. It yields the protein CASRAGGYTEAFF.

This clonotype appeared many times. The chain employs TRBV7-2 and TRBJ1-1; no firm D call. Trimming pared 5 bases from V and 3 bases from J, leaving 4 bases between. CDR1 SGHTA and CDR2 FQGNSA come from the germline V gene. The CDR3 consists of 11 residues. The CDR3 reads CASSADTEAFF. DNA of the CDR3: TGTGCCAGCAGCGCGGACACTGAAGCTTTCTTT.

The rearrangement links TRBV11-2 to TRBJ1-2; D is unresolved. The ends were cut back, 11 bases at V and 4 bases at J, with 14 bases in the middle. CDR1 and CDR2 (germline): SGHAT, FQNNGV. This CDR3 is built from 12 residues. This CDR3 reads CAVGGPSYGYTF. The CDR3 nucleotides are TGTGCCGTTGGAGGGCCGAGCTATGGCTACACCTTC.